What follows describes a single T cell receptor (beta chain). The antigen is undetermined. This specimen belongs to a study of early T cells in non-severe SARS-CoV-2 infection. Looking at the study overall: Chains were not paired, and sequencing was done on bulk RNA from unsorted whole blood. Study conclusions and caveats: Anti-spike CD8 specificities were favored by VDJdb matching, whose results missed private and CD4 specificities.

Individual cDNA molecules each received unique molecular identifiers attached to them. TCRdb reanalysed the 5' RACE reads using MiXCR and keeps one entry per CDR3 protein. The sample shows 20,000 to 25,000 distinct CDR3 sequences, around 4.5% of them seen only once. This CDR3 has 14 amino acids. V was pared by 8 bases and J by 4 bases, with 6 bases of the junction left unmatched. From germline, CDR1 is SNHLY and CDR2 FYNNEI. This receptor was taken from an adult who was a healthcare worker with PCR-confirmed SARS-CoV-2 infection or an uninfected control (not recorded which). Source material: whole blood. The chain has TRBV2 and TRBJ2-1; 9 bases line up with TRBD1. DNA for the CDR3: TGTGCCAGCGCGGAGACAGGGGGATACAATGAGCAGTTCTTC. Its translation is CASAETGGYNEQFF.